Following are 9 T cell receptor beta chains from one sample sequenced in a study of T cell responses to AZD1222 COVID-19 vaccine. Using immunoSEQ multiplex PCR, the repertoire was profiled, and TCRdb retains in-frame clones only, with some absent. The data contain some 140,000 clones, approximately 90% of them singletons. Here the sequenced sample was peripheral blood, taken on day 0 of AZD1222 vaccination. The receptors stem from an adult in good health.

This rearrangement joins TRBV19 to TRBJ1-1; D uncertain. Germline V CDR1 and CDR2: LNHDA, SQIVND (reference sequence). Trimming removed 6 bases at V and 1 base at J, with 6 bases between. The CDR3 is 12 amino acids. The CDR3 coding sequence is TGTGCCAGTAGCCGTAGGAACACTGAAGCTTTCTTT. The encoded protein is CASSRRNTEAFF.

The chain has TRBV7-2 and TRBJ1-2; D might be TRBD1 (6 bases). There are 15 residues in the CDR3. Germline CDR1 is SGHTA and CDR2 is FQGNSA. V dropped 3 bases and J dropped 7 bases, with 18 bases sitting between them. The CDR3 DNA sequence: TGTGCCAGCAGCTTTATACGGGGGGGCTTCGCTGGCTACACCTTC. The encoded protein is CASSFIRGGFAGYTF.

This chain uses TRBV30 with TRBJ1-1; tentative D call: TRBD1 (5 bases). The CDR3 sequence is 13 residues long. Per the germline V gene, CDR1 is GTSNPN and CDR2 is SVGIG (reference sequence). Trimming left V 4 bases short and J 10 bases short, with 19 bases between. The CDR3 loop reads CAWNKWGSPLAFF. The CDR3 coding sequence is TGTGCCTGGAATAAGTGGGGGTCCCCCCTAGCTTTCTTT.

This chain joins TRBV6-5 and TRBJ2-1; TRBD2 might be the D (5 bases). V lost 7 bases, J lost 9 bases, and 10 bases lay in between. The CDR3 has 11 amino acids. Germline-derived CDR1 and CDR2 are MNHEY and SVGAGI. The DNA for the CDR3 is TGTGCCAGCACTACACTAGGTGAGCAGTTCTTC. Its translation is CASTTLGEQFF.

This sequence joins TRBV19 and TRBJ1-5; a weak D match, TRBD1 (5 bases). This CDR3 spans 15 amino acids. The germline gives CDR1 LNHDA, CDR2 SQIVND (reference sequence). The V end lost 5 bases, the J end lost 8 bases, and 19 bases lay between the germline ends. The CDR3 spells CASSRGASIGEPQHF. In DNA form, the CDR3 reads TGTGCCAGTAGTCGGGGAGCATCCATAGGGGAGCCCCAGCATTTT.

This clone was counted only a few times. The chain is built from TRBV24-1 and TRBJ2-1, with 9 bases fitting TRBD2. The germline V gene encodes CDR1 KGHDR and CDR2 SFDVKD. The CDR3 extends over 15 amino acids. The V segment lost 5 bases and the J segment 5 bases; nucleotides outside the gene matches: 6. The CDR3: CATSVSREGHNEQFF. CDR3 in DNA: TGTGCCACCAGTGTCTCGCGGGAGGGCCACAATGAGCAGTTCTTC.

CDR3 in amino acids: CASSRRPLDTEAFF. The CDR3 nucleotides are TGCGCCAGCAGCCGGCGGCCCCTAGACACTGAAGCTTTCTTT. The rearrangement uses TRBV5-1 and TRBJ1-1; D uncertain. Germline CDR1 and CDR2: SGHRS and YFSETQ. Between the trimmed V and J ends, which lost 4 bases and 3 bases, there was a span of 13 bases. This CDR3 contains 14 residues.

DNA of the CDR3: TGTGCCAGCAGCCAAGAGAGGGCAGTTTGGCGGGAAAAACTGTTTTTT. This encodes CASSQERAVWREKLFF. V and J are TRBV4-2 and TRBJ1-4; D ambiguous. CDR1 and CDR2 (germline): LGHNA, YNFKEQ. The CDR3 extends over 16 amino acids. Trimming shortened V by 0 bases and J by 8 bases, and 16 bases separated the two germline ends.

This clone was recorded only once. The chain employs TRBV2 and TRBJ2-1, with 9 bases fitting TRBD2. V was pared by 4 bases and J by 6 bases, with 7 bases of the junction left unmatched. CDR1 is SNHLY, CDR2 FYNNEI, per germline. The CDR3 contains 15 residues. CDR3 coding DNA: TGTGCCAGCAGTGGTCTGCGGGGGGGCCCCAATGAGCAGTTCTTC. It encodes CASSGLRGGPNEQFF.